This record concerns one T cell receptor beta chain sequence. The data belong to a study of blood T cell repertoires in COVID-19. About the research overall: Specimens from acute and convalescent COVID-19 originated in the United States, Italy and Spain.

CDR1 LNHDA and CDR2 SQIVND come from the germline V gene (reference sequence). Trimming at V came to 8 bases and at J to 4 bases, leaving 11 bases not matched to a gene. This CDR3 region has 14 residues. Original analysis: Reference gene primer amplification gave nucleated cell count estimates. Profiled with immunoSEQ multiplex PCR; TCRdb holds only in-frame clones, not every one. V, J and clone size were drawn from that table, and D and trimming were deduced from the DNA. This sample has about 77,000 clones, with approximately 79% found just once. V usage is TRBV19 and J usage is TRBJ2-7; 7 nucleotides agree with TRBD1. Sequencing was done on a sample of peripheral blood. The receptor's source is a man aged 70 or older with active or convalescent COVID-19. Here the CDR3 DNA reads TGTGCCAGTTGGGACAGCGAGAAGAGATACGAGCAGTACTTC. Translation gives CASWDSEKRYEQYF.